Shown below are 9 T cell receptor beta chains from a single sample sequenced in a study of shared clonotypes between healthy human individuals. Sequenced by immunoSEQ multiplex PCR; TCRdb stores in-frame clones only, minus some. This table has about 710,000 clones, roughly 72% appearing once. The specimen sequenced was memory CD4+ T cells sorted from blood. Indicated subset: CD45RA-negative fraction. Receptor source: a woman aged 25 to 39 in good health.

In the case of this clone: Other DNA sequences of this sample code for an identical CDR3. The chain recombines TRBV7-7 with TRBJ2-2, with no clear D. Germline CDR1 reads SSHAT; CDR2 reads FNYEAQ (reference sequence). This CDR3 is built from 12 residues. The V end was cut by 5 bases, the J end by 5 bases, with 6 bases between. As DNA, the CDR3 is TGTGCCAGCAGCCCCCTAACCGGGGAGCTGTTTTTT. Amino acid sequence: CASSPLTGELFF.

Note on this clone: A much larger clone differs by one base, so this may be a read error. The same CDR3 also results from other DNA sequences found in this sample. This chain connects TRBV11-2 to TRBJ2-1, with TRBD2 matching 12 bases. Germline CDR1 is SGHAT and CDR2 is FQNNGV. This CDR3 contains 16 residues. Germline trimming cut 4 bases from V and 0 bases from J; bases unmatched to any gene: 1. In DNA, the CDR3 is TGTGCCAGCAGCTCGACTAGCGGGAGCTCCTACAATGAGCAGTTCTTC. This codes for CASSSTSGSSYNEQFF.

The CDR3 sequence: CASTRQADGSGYEQYF. DNA for the CDR3: TGTGCCAGCACCCGACAGGCGGACGGATCGGGCTACGAGCAGTACTTC. The genes are TRBV7-8 and TRBJ2-7; the D gene is possibly TRBD1 (6 bases). This CDR3 has 16 residues. Deletions cut 7 bases from V and 3 bases from J, with 22 bases between. CDR1 is SGHVS, CDR2 FQNEAQ, per germline.

This clone appeared once. CDR3 DNA: TGTGCCAGCAGTCTATCCCGGGACAGGGACCAAGAGACCCAGTACTTC. This encodes CASSLSRDRDQETQYF. J is TRBJ2-5 and V is TRBV28, with 9 bases matching TRBD1. This CDR3 is 16 amino acids long. V shed 5 bases, J shed 0 bases, and the junction held 7 bases outside the gene matches. Per the germline V gene, CDR1 is MDHEN and CDR2 is SYDVKM.

The gene calls are TRBV6-6 and TRBJ2-3; weak D call: TRBD1 (5 bases). CDR1 MNHNY and CDR2 SVGAGI come from the germline V gene (reference sequence). The CDR3 runs to 15 residues. Trimming shortened V by 0 bases and J by 3 bases, and 10 bases separated the two germline ends. The CDR3 protein is CASSYSGVETDTQYF. Written as DNA, the CDR3 is TGTGCCAGCAGTTACTCAGGGGTCGAAACAGATACGCAGTATTTT.

V is TRBV29-1 and J is TRBJ2-7; D unclear. The CDR3 is made up of 12 amino acids. Germline V gives CDR1 SQVTM, CDR2 ANQGSEA. V was pared by 4 bases and J by 10 bases, with 17 bases between. For the CDR3, the DNA is TGCAGCGTTGGTGGCAGGTGGACGCATCAGTACTTC. It encodes CSVGGRWTHQYF.

V and J are TRBV29-1 and TRBJ2-1; TRBD1 matches 10 bases. J gave up 4 bases and V 7 bases, and 4 bases lay outside the gene matches. Per germline, CDR1 SQVTM and CDR2 ANQGSEA. The CDR3 is made up of 13 amino acids. CDR3 amino acids: CSGQGALYNEQFF. As DNA, the CDR3 is TGCAGCGGACAGGGGGCGCTTTACAATGAGCAGTTCTTC.

This clone was observed a handful of times. The J gene is TRBJ1-1, the V gene TRBV18; D is unresolved. The CDR3 length is 16 residues. The ends were cut back, 2 bases at V and 4 bases at J, with 17 bases in the middle. Germline V CDR1 and CDR2: KGHSH, LQKENI. CDR3 DNA sequence: TGTGCCAGCTCACCAGCCCAGACGCCGTGGAGCACTGAAGCTTTCTTT. Amino acid sequence: CASSPAQTPWSTEAFF.

The CDR3 loop reads CASRVIGTGGSATNEKLFF. The CDR3 coding sequence is TGTGCCAGCAGGGTGATAGGGACAGGGGGAAGTGCAACTAATGAAAAACTGTTTTTT. The chain carries TRBV28 and TRBJ1-4; 11 bases map to TRBD1. The V gene's germline CDR1 is MDHEN and CDR2 SYDVKM. This CDR3 spans 19 amino acids. Germline trimming cut 6 bases from V and 0 bases from J; bases unmatched to any gene: 12. The full variable domain, in which reference TRBV28 and TRBJ1-4 provide the parts outside the CDR3, is DVKVTQSSRYLVKRTGEKVFLECVQDMDHENMFWYRQDPGLGLRLIYFSYDVKMKEKGDIPEGYSVSREKKERFSLILESASTNQTSMYLCASRVIGTGGSATNEKLFFGSGTQLSVL.